This entry concerns a single T cell receptor (beta chain). Its antigen is still unknown. The data belong to a study of cytomegalovirus exposure and HLA in healthy donors. Broader study findings: Later genetic work tied a missense DCLRE1C variant to beta-chain V and J trimming. A later analysis by the authors found several of the most significant clusters apparently linked to common viral pathogens. Within a later analysis, the majority of CMV-associated TCR beta chains appeared HLA-restricted. Most TCR sequences proved rare, with some public TCRs found in many donors.

In germline, CDR1 is MDHEN, CDR2 SYDVKM. The CDR3 has 13 residues. Trimming removed 3 bases from V and 4 bases from J, with 9 bases in between. Primers for the PCR totalled 60 Vbeta and 13 Jbeta. Method: immunoSEQ multiplex PCR; TCRdb's copy keeps in-frame clones and lacks some. The sample lists 160,000 or so clones, approximately 70% occurring once. The specimen was PBMCs. The clonotype was recovered from a man aged 18-30 years in good health and CMV-seropositive. V and J are TRBV28 and TRBJ1-2; D gene uncertain. CDR3 nucleotides: TGTGCCAGCAGTTTGGGCAGGTCCTATGGCTACACCTTC. Protein product: CASSLGRSYGYTF.